What follows describes a single T cell receptor (beta chain). Time point: pretreatment peripheral blood. The CDR3 extends over 17 amino acids. CDR1 is MGHRA, CDR2 YSYEKL, per germline. V shed 6 bases, J shed 5 bases, and the junction held 15 bases outside the gene matches. The data originate from a study of PD-L1 blockade in urothelial cancer. Measured with immunoSEQ multiplex PCR; TCRdb has only the in-frame clones, and not every one. Seen here are approximately 52,000 clones, around 79% observed once, and the top ten hold 4%. The source of this sequence is a man in his 70s with urothelial cancer. V and J are TRBV4-1 and TRBJ2-5; 10 bases are shared with TRBD2. The input for sequencing was PBMCs, taken around atezolizumab (anti-PD-L1) treatment. CDR3 sequence: CASSPGERGGRRETQYF. DNA for the CDR3: TGCGCCAGCAGTCCCGGGGAGCGGGGGGGCCGAAGGGAGACCCAGTACTTC.